Given below is one T cell receptor beta chain in context. This record comes from a study of blood T cell repertoires in COVID-19. Study summary: The origin of the acute and convalescent COVID-19 samples was the United States, Italy and Spain. T cells, B-cell-depleted T cells, or PBMCs provided the cDNA or gDNA that served as material.

Germline CDR1 and CDR2: SGHNT and YYREEE (reference sequence). After removal of 4 bases from V and 4 bases from J, the junction contained 10 bases not matched to a gene. The CDR3 is made up of 16 amino acids. Seattle-derived patients entered the study during active infection and were followed longitudinally. As handled by the study authors: Amplification from reference gene primers served as the basis for estimated nucleated cell counts. Libraries were prepared by immunoSEQ multiplex PCR; TCRdb keeps only in-frame clonotypes and omits some of them. That table is the source of V, J and clone size, and D and trimming were worked out from the DNA. The data show a few hundred thousand clones, 90% seen once.

The TCR sequence derives from a woman in her forties with COVID-19, enrolled during active disease. Sequencing was done on a sample of peripheral blood. The chain couples TRBV5-4 to TRBJ1-1, with 10 bases that match TRBD1. CDR3 in DNA: TGTGCCAGCAGCCTGCCTCGGACAGGGGGGAGCACTGAAGCTTTCTTT. Residues: CASSLPRTGGSTEAFF.